This TCR beta chain was captured by sequencing in a study of cytomegalovirus exposure and HLA in healthy donors (TCRdb year 2017). Study-level background: An earlier analysis of roughly 500 of the donors reported 250 to 300 Gb of sequence data and 100 million to 130 million unique TCR beta sequences from some 180 million T cells. Rather than using new phenotypic data, the later analysis identified candidate immune exposures from TCR beta sequences and from how often those sequences occurred across donors. Both class I and class II loci were covered by HLA typing, at four-digit resolution. Among about 400 genotyped donors of the cohort, an average of roughly 230,000 unique TCR beta nucleotide sequences was sequenced per donor, of which 15% to 20% were non-productive. Besides the first cohort of approximately 710 subjects, a separate validation cohort made up of 120 different subjects was used. Every discovery cohort repertoire had been produced on one sequencing platform. To predict cytomegalovirus infection status, the study brought together high-throughput TCR immunosequencing, statistical association of individual TCRs with disease status, and machine learning. In a later genetic analysis, genome-wide SNP genotypes for about three fifths of the 666 donors were used, and that subset was treated as a discovery cohort. About 310 gigabases of sequencing data and 78 million or so unique TCR sequences were included in an early release covering 500 to 750 HLA-typed donors. An earlier analysis of 500 to 650 of the donors applied high-throughput TCR beta sequencing to assess whether each TCR beta V gene segment acted as functional or pseudogenic. Typing coverage varied by locus: about 629-630 donors for A, B, C, DRB1 and DQB1; approximately 560 for DQA1; around 570 for DPA1; fewer than 480 for DPB1. Roughly 5 DR-DQ haplotypes were treated as single units for association and clustering because of strong linkage in the cohort. The study used immunosequencing to profile the T cell repertoires of approximately 690 subjects and linked those repertoires to cytomegalovirus serostatus. To study patterns of TCR occurrence, a later analysis re-analyzed previously published TCR beta repertoires from 500 to 850 donors and added high-resolution HLA genotyping. Among the approximately 400 genotyped donors, approximately 82% belonged to the genetic ancestry cluster associated with self-reported Caucasian donors. The study aimed to test whether cataloging public T cell receptors could reveal signatures of past pathogen exposure. Donor age, sex, ethnicity and CMV serostatus were compiled together with the repertoire data.

The cohort was made up of about 670 healthy bone marrow donors. At the time of sampling, every cohort member was nominally healthy, though immune exposures that went unrecorded were likely present. The donor tested CMV seronegative and was one of the 352 seronegative cohort members. Each donor provided a peripheral blood sample, and peripheral blood mononuclear cells were used for TCR beta sequencing. Genomic DNA extraction from the blood cell samples was performed with the Qiagen DNeasy Blood Extraction Kit. The V end gives up 4 bases and the J end 2 bases, leaving 6 bases in the junction not matched to a gene. Sequences LGHNA (CDR1) and YSLEER (CDR2) are obtained from the germline V gene. From cysteine to phenylalanine, the CDR3 is 15 amino acids long. This entry keeps only the CDR3 DNA: 45 bases, framed from base 1. Here is what the overall study found, with its caveats: According to a later analysis, parvovirus B19, influenza, CMV and Epstein-Barr virus appeared linked to several top co-occurrence clusters. Linkage disequilibrium might explain the correlated functional status among segregating V segments, but an unknown experimental factor could not be excluded. The presence/absence analyses assumed that sequencing depth was roughly uniform across donors, and that assumption may not be true. The 87-base-pair reads could not distinguish some IMGT-functional V segments, including TRBV6-2 and TRBV6-3, so those segments were excluded. The sequencing pipeline was judged likely to have produced a cluster of highly shared sequence variants as a technical artifact. In both the original and validation cohorts, the classifier was reported to diagnose cytomegalovirus status with high specificity and sensitivity. Because counts were too low, about 15 rarely observed V segments, including chromosome 9 orphons, were left out of the earlier analysis of about 620 of the donors. An earlier analysis of approximately 600 of the donors showed that most TCR beta V segments appeared in productive rearrangements either about 90% or about 30% of the time, which broadly matched IMGT annotations. The authors suggested that the approach could potentially be generalized to other disease states and immunological phenotypes. At a false discovery rate of 0.05, a later analysis linked some 18,000 TCR beta sequences to specific HLA alleles. HLA typing was unavailable for some donors at each locus, so association tests used only the typed subset. When HLA alleles, especially DR and DQ, strongly co-occurred, attributing TCR associations to individual alleles was difficult. According to a later genetic analysis, donors in an Asian-associated ancestry cluster had fewer N-insertions in productive TCRs than the approximately 670-donor mean. A further reported finding was that TCR beta sequences accurately predicted the HLA-A and HLA-B alleles for most subjects in the first cohort. In vitro tests confirmed that a few of the cytomegalovirus-associated TCR beta chains recognize cytomegalovirus antigens. In a later analysis, HLA-associated TCR beta chains showed more clonal expansion and lower generation probabilities than non-associated chains that were equally common. A later analysis found that most CMV-associated TCR beta chains appeared HLA-restricted, with HLA associations seemingly driven largely by CMV exposure. In this cohort, only TCR beta chains were sequenced, and detectable features were limited by the absence of alpha or paired-chain data. In a later analysis, the rate of TCR association differed among HLA loci, with DRB1 alleles having the most associated TCRs and HLA-C alleles having the fewest. For the cohort, immune exposure information was limited to CMV serostatus. In a later genetic analysis, a missense DCLRE1C variant was associated with V-gene and J-gene trimming of TCR beta chains, and the association was replicated in an independent cohort. Most TCR sequences were seen in very few donors, while some public TCRs were found in many individuals. The study gave a list of 150 to 200 TCR beta chains associated with cytomegalovirus.

Libraries were built with the immunoSEQ multiplex PCR assay. A mixture of 60 forward primers for TCR Vbeta segments and 13 reverse primers for TCR Jbeta segments was used in the multiplex PCR. Amplification of the CDR3 region of rearranged TCR beta genes was performed with a multiplex PCR assay on genomic DNA. Amplified TCR beta libraries were sequenced as 87-base-pair reads on the Illumina HiSeq System. Turning to the authors' computational methods: In a later analysis, some 80 million unique TCR beta chains were counted across the roughly 670 repertoires, and around 10 million of these chains were shared by at least two donors. Raw reads were error-corrected and collapsed into unique sequences by a nearest-neighbor algorithm in which closely related sequences were merged to remove PCR and sequencing errors. Alignment of CDR3 sequences to IMGT reference sequences was used to assign V, D and J gene segments. For a sequence to be retained, a match of at least six nucleotides to both a V gene segment and a J gene segment was required. A rearrangement counted as productive if the CDR3 had no stop codons and remained in frame with V and J, and every other rearrangement counted as non-productive. CDR3 was defined by IMGT convention, running from the second conserved V-encoded cysteine to the conserved J-encoded phenylalanine. The earlier analysis of more than 450 of the donors excluded sequences that lacked an unambiguous match to a single V gene segment. In an earlier analysis of around 600 of the donors, V segments were called functional above 56.7% productive rearrangements and were called segregating when the between-donor standard deviation exceeded 5%. To diagnose cytomegalovirus status from the catalog of TCR beta chain sequences, a statistical classification framework was built. A later analysis assigned V and J genes by comparing TCR nucleotide sequences with IMGT/GENE-DB human TR gene sequences. In a later analysis, CDR3 sequences and most-parsimonious VDJ recombination scenarios were assigned using the TCRdist pipeline. A later analysis defined each TCR beta chain by its CDR3 amino acid sequence plus V-gene family, and excluded reads lacking a unique V-gene family. A later analysis removed several hundred highly shared, low-generation-probability nucleotide sequences to deal with suspected cross-contamination and a sequencing artifact. A later analysis calculated a clonal expansion index for each public chain from normalized within-repertoire ranks of inferred template counts. In a later analysis, generation probabilities were computed with a VDJ recombination model fitted to out-of-frame rearrangements, and the resulting probabilities were checked against IGoR. Hypergeometric tests were used in a later analysis to score TCR-TCR, TCR-HLA and TCR-CMV co-occurrence, with a repertoire-size bias correction applied to the TCR pairs. False discovery rates were estimated in a later analysis by permuting HLA or CMV assignments 20 times. In a later analysis, co-occurring TCRs were grouped with DBSCAN, and TCRdist sequence similarity was added when clustering was performed within HLA-allele-positive subsets. Repertoires with fewer than 30,000 or more than 120,000 public chains were left out of co-occurrence clustering, as were roughly five repertoires with anomalous nucleotide sharing. TCRdb holds this immuneACCESS table with in-frame rearrangements only. Some clones are missing; in checked studies, unresolved V genes explain under half, and the rest has no known cause. That table furnishes V, J and clone size, whereas the DNA furnished D and trimming. The table for this sample lists 120,000 or so clones; 70% to 75% of them were counted only once. The top ten hold around 3.7% of the sample.

Comment on this clone: The antigen this receptor binds is unknown. Qualities for individual bases were not recorded, and no much larger clone is one base off.

This clonotype was obtained from a woman in her thirties or forties in good health and CMV-seronegative. The rearrangement joined TRBV4-3 to TRBJ2-5, with TRBD1 identical over 8 junction bases. Sequencing used PBMCs. Read as DNA, the sequence is TGCGCCAGCAGCCCTCGACAGGGGCTTCAAGAGACCCAGTACTTC. This is translated as CASSPRQGLQETQYF.